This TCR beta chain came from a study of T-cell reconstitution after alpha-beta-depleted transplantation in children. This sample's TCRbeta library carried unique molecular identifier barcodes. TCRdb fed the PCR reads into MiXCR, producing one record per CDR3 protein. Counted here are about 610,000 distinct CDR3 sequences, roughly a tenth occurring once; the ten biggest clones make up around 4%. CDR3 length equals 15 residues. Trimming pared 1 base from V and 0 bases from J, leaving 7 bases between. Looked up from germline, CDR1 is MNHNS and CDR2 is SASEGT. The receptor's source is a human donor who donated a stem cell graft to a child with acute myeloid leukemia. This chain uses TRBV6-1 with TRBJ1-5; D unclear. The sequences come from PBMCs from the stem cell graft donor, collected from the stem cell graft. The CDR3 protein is CASSEERYSNQPQHF. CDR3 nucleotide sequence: TGTGCCAGCAGTGAAGAGAGGTATAGCAATCAGCCCCAGCATTTT.